The clone carrying this T cell receptor beta chain was detected only a few times. This entry belongs to a study of CD8+CD57+ T cells in acquired aplastic anemia. The V and J ends lost 6 bases and 3 bases respectively, with 15 bases between them. Germline V gene lookup returns CDR1 MDHEN and CDR2 SYDVKM. This CDR3 region has 15 residues. Profiling that covered TCR beta VDJ and CDR3 relied on genomic DNA as its template. Each CDR3 protein gets one entry after TCRdb re-called the reads with MiXCR. The sample lists about 220,000 distinct CDR3 sequences, 34% seen once, with roughly 1.1% in the top ten. Source material: sorted CD4+, CD8+, or CD8+CD57+ T cells (not recorded which) from PBMCs. This chain links TRBV28 with TRBJ1-5; no reliable D call. The TCR was taken from a human donor in good health, serving as a control. CDR3 sequence (DNA): TGTGCCAGCAGGTCCATCCCAGGTCCCAATCAGCCCCAGCATTTT. Translation: CASRSIPGPNQPQHF.